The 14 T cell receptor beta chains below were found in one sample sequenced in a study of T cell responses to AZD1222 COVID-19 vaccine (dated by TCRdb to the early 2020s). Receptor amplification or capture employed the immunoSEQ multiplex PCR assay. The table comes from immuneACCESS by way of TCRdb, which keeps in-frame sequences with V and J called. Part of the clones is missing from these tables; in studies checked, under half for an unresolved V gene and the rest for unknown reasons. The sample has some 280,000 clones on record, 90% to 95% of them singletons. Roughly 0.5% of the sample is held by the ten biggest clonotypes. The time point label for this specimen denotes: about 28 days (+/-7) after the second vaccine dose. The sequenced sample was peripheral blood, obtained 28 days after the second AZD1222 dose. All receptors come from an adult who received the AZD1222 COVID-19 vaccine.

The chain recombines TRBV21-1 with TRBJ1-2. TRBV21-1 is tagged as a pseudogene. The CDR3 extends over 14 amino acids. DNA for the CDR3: TGTGCCACCAACCGAGAGGTTACTAACTATGGCTACACCTTC. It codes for CATNREVTNYGYTF.

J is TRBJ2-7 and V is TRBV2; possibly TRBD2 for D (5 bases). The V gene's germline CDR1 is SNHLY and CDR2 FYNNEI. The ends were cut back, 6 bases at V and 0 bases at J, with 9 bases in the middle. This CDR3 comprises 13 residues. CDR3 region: CASRRTDSYEQYF. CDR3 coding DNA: TGTGCCAGCAGGCGGACTGACTCCTACGAGCAGTACTTC.

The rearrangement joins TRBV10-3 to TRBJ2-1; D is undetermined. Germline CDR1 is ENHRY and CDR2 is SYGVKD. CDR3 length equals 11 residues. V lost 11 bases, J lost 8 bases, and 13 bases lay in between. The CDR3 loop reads CAAGPWDEQFF. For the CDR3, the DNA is TGTGCCGCCGGACCCTGGGATGAGCAGTTCTTC.

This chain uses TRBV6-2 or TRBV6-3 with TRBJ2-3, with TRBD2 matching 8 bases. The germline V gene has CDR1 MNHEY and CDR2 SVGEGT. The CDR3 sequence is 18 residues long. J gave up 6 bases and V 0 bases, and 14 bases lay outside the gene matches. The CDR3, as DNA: TGTGCCAGCAGTTACTCCGCCCTTAAAGCGGGAGATTTGGATACGCAGTATTTT. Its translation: CASSYSALKAGDLDTQYF.

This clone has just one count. CDR3 in DNA: TGTGCCAGCAGTGAAGGGGGCTGGTCCCCTAATTCACCCCTCCACTTT. It is translated as CASSEGGWSPNSPLHF. The chain recombines TRBV25-1 with TRBJ1-6, with TRBD1 as a possible D gene (6 bases). This CDR3 contains 16 residues. Germline V CDR1 and CDR2: MGHDK, SYGVNS. V was trimmed by 2 bases and J by 6 bases, leaving 14 bases between them.

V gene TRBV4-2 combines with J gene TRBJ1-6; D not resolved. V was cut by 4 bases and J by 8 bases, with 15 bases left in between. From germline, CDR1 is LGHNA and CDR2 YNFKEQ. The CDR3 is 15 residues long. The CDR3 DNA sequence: TGTGCCAGCAGCCCTCGCTCGATTCGGGATTCACCCCTCCACTTT. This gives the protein CASSPRSIRDSPLHF.

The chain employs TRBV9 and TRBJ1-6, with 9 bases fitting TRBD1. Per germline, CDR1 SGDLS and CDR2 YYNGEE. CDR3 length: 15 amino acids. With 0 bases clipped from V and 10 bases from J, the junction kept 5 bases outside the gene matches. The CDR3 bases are TGTGCCAGCAGCGTAGCGGGACAGGGAGAATCACCCCTCCACTTT. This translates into CASSVAGQGESPLHF. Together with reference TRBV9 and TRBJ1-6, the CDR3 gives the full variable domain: DSGVTQTPKHLITATGQRVTLRCSPRSGDLSVYWYQQSLDQGLQFLIQYYNGEERAKGNILERFSAQQFPDLHSELNLSSLELGDSALYFCASSVAGQGESPLHFGNGTRLTVT.

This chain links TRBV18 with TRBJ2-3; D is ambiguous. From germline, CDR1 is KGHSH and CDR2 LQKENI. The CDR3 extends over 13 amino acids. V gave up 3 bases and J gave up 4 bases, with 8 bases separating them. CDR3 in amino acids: CASSPVVADTQYF. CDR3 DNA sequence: TGTGCCAGCTCACCTGTAGTCGCAGATACGCAGTATTTT.

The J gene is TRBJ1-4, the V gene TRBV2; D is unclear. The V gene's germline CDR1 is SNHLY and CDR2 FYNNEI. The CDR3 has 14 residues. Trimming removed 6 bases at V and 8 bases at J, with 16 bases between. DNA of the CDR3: TGTGCCAGCAGGAGGACGTACTTGGGGGAAAAACTGTTTTTT. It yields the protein CASRRTYLGEKLFF. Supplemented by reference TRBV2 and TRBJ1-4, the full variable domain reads EPEVTQTPSHQVTQMGQEVILRCVPISNHLYFYWYRQILGQKVEFLVSFYNNEISEKSEIFDDQFSVERPDGSNFTLKIRSTKLEDSAMYFCASRRTYLGEKLFFGSGTQLSVL.

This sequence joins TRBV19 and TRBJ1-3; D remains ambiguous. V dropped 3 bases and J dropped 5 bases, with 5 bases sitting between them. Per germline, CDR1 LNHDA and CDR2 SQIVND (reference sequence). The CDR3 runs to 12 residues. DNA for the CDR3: TGTGCCAGTAGTATTCCTCGAAACACCATATATTTT. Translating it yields CASSIPRNTIYF.

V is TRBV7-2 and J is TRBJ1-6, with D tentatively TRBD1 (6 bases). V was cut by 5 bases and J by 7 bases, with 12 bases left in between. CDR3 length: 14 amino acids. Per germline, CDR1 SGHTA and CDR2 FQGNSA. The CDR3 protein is CASSRGQGNSPLHF. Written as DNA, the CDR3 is TGTGCCAGCAGCCGTGGGCAGGGGAATTCACCCCTCCACTTT. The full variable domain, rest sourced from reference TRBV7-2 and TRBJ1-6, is GAGVSQSPSNKVTEKGKDVELRCDPISGHTALYWYRQSLGQGLEFLIYFQGNSAPDKSGLPSDRFSAERTGGSVSTLTIQRTQQEDSAVYLCASSRGQGNSPLHFGNGTRLTVT.

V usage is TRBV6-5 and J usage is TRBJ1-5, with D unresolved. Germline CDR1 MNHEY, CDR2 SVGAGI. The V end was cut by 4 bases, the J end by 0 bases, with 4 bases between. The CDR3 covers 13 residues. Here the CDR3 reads CASSSYSNQPQHF. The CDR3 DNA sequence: TGTGCCAGCAGTTCATATAGCAATCAGCCCCAGCATTTT.

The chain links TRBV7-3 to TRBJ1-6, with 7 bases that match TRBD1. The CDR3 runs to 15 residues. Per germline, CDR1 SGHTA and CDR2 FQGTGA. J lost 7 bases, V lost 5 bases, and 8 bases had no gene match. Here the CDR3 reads CASSQRTGQNSPLHF. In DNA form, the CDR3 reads TGTGCCAGCAGCCAACGGACAGGCCAAAATTCACCCCTCCACTTT.

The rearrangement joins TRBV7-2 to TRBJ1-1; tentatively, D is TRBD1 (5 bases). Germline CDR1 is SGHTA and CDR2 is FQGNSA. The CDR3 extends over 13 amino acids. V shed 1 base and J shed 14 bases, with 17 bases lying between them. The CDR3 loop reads CASSLEWGSPLFF. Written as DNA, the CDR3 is TGTGCCAGCAGCTTAGAATGGGGCAGTCCCCTCTTCTTT.